Shown below are 8 T cell receptor beta chains from a single sample sequenced in a study of shared clonotypes between healthy human individuals. Sequencing was performed with immunoSEQ multiplex PCR; in TCRdb, only in-frame clones are kept and a portion is missing. The sample carries fewer than 2.5 million clones, 93% recorded once. The sample comprised naive CD4+ T cells from PBMCs. Stated subset: CD45RA+ positively selected. The receptors come from a man aged 18-30 years in good health. Some clones in this sample may be carry-over from other donors' samples.

The chain recombines TRBV10-3 with TRBJ2-7; 7 nucleotides match TRBD1. This CDR3 has 13 residues. Per germline, CDR1 ENHRY and CDR2 SYGVKD. V was clipped by 7 bases and J by 3 bases; unmatched bases: 6. DNA of the CDR3: TGTGCCATCACTTCGGGACAGAACTACGAGCAGTACTTC. As protein: CAITSGQNYEQYF.

V is TRBV7-9 and J is TRBJ2-1; 13 nucleotides align to TRBD2. The CDR3 spans 18 residues. CDR1 SEHNR and CDR2 FQNEAQ come from the germline V gene (reference sequence). V gave up 4 bases and J gave up 7 bases; unmatched junction bases: 13. The CDR3 loop reads CASSSGTSGRATDNEQFF. CDR3 DNA sequence: TGTGCCAGCAGCTCCGGAACTAGCGGGAGGGCCACTGATAATGAGCAGTTCTTC.

This clone appeared once. This rearrangement joins TRBV6-5 to TRBJ2-7; TRBD1 matches at 9 bases. This CDR3 comprises 15 residues. CDR1 and CDR2 from the germline V gene are MNHEY and SVGAGI. The trim removed 2 bases at V and 3 bases at J, leaving 5 bases unmatched. The CDR3 DNA reads as TGTGCCAGCAGTTACACCTGGACAGGGGACTACGAGCAGTACTTC. This gives the protein CASSYTWTGDYEQYF.

In its sample, this clone was seen once. The V and J genes are TRBV9 and TRBJ2-3; TRBD2 matches at 12 bases. This CDR3 is built from 18 residues. After removal of 0 bases from V and 6 bases from J, the junction contained 11 bases not matched to a gene. CDR1 is SGDLS, CDR2 YYNGEE, per germline. The CDR3 spells CASSVAASGRDRGDTQYF. The CDR3 DNA reads TGTGCCAGCAGCGTAGCGGCTAGCGGGAGGGACCGGGGGGATACGCAGTATTTT.

This clone turned up a few times. This CDR3 reads CASSLRTGDTEAFF. Here the CDR3 DNA reads TGTGCCAGCAGCCTCCGGACAGGGGACACTGAAGCTTTCTTT. The J gene is TRBJ1-1, the V gene TRBV11-2, with 9 positions matching TRBD1. The V gene's germline CDR1 is SGHAT and CDR2 FQNNGV. The V segment lost 5 bases and the J segment 3 bases; nucleotides outside the gene matches: 4. CDR3 length: 14 amino acids.

This CDR3 is CASSWGGQIYEQYF. The CDR3 coding sequence is TGTGCCAGCAGTTGGGGCGGCCAGATCTACGAGCAGTACTTC. The chain has TRBV6-5 and TRBJ2-7, with D possibly being TRBD1 (5 bases). This CDR3 spans 14 amino acids. CDR1 is MNHEY and CDR2 is SVGAGI in the germline V gene. V lost 4 bases and J lost 3, with 13 bases in between.

This clone was counted a few times. The rearrangement uses TRBV6-1 and TRBJ1-1; D gene unclear. CDR1 is MNHNS, CDR2 SASEGT, per germline. The V gene lost 4 bases and the J gene lost 11 bases, with 11 bases spanning the gap. CDR3 length: 11 amino acids. CDR3 bases: TGTGCCAGCAGTGCGCTAGGATCGGCTTTCTTT. Protein: CASSALGSAFF.

The V call is TRBV6-1, the J call TRBJ2-3; 9 bases agree with TRBD1. V gave up 4 bases and J gave up 5 bases; unmatched junction bases: 4. The CDR3 runs 14 residues. Germline V CDR1 and CDR2: MNHNS, SASEGT. In DNA, the CDR3 is TGTGCCAGCAGTGGGGACAGGGTTGGAGATACGCAGTATTTT. It specifies CASSGDRVGDTQYF.